The TCR beta chain under discussion was sequenced for a study of long-term antiretroviral therapy in people with HIV. General study results and limits: Controls had broader CDR3 length ranges than HIV repertoires did.

The run of the v3.0 immunoSEQ assay was at survey level. Generated by immunoSEQ multiplex PCR, the TCRdb table keeps only in-frame clones and is missing some. The sample includes 25,000 to 35,000 clones, about 97% of them seen just once. With respect to this clone: Its antigen remains unknown.

The V gene's germline CDR1 is SGDLS and CDR2 YYNGEE. V shed 4 bases and J shed 5 bases, with 6 bases lying between them. The CDR3 loop spans 12 amino acids. Sequenced here: unsorted PBMCs, sampled 6.9 years after starting antiretroviral therapy. This TCR derives from a man aged 30 to 39 with HIV. The V and J genes are TRBV9 and TRBJ1-4; D remains unclear. CDR3 residues: CASSQNNEKLFF. Written as DNA, the CDR3 is TGTGCCAGCAGCCAAAACAATGAAAAACTGTTTTTT.